This T cell receptor (beta chain) was identified in a study of blood T cell repertoires in COVID-19. Method: immunoSEQ multiplex PCR; TCRdb's copy keeps in-frame clones and lacks some. The sample has about 68,000 clones; about 87% are singletons. Looked up from germline, CDR1 is MNHEY and CDR2 is SVGAGI. V was pared by 0 bases and J by 5 bases, with 7 bases of the junction left unmatched. CDR3 size: 16 residues. This TCR came from a human donor in a cohort sampled during active COVID-19. The specimen was peripheral blood. V and J are TRBV6-5 and TRBJ1-1, with 9 bases aligning to TRBD1. The CDR3 nucleotides read TGTGCCAGCAGTTACTCCCACAGGGGGCTAAGAACTGAAGCTTTCTTT. Translated, it gives CASSYSHRGLRTEAFF.